The source of this TCR beta chain is a study of neurological immune-mediated disorders (dated by TCRdb to between 2017 and 2020). As for the study more broadly: Among the roughly 35 multiple sclerosis patients, relapsing-remitting MS accounted for approximately 31 and secondary progressive MS accounted for 3. Peripheral blood TCR-beta repertoires from patients with HTLV-I-associated myelopathy (HAM/TSP), patients with multiple sclerosis, and healthy controls were compared in the study using UMI-based sequencing. The 90 to 110 TCR-beta libraries covered PBMC samples along with longitudinal samples, technical triplicates, and paired sorted CD4+ and CD8+ T-cell subsets. The cohort included approximately 70 subjects: approximately 15 with HAM/TSP, roughly 34 with multiple sclerosis, and about 20 healthy controls. Paper-wide results and their limitations: Expanded clones from different subjects shared no identical CDR3 amino acid sequences, which suggests that TCR-beta repertoires were private in all groups. The MS cluster showed no association with clinical or MRI features, and the authors stated that larger cohorts are needed. TCR clonal expansion was highest in HAM/TSP patients and lowest in MS patients, with MS patients falling below even healthy controls. Phylogenetic analysis grouped repertoires from 18 of 34 MS patients into a cluster of related CDR3 sequences, suggesting a possible repertoire-level signature.

Unsorted PBMC libraries were generated from 2 million PBMCs stored in RNAlater at -80 °C until RNA extraction. The multiple sclerosis patients were enrolled in a US clinical protocol that used magnetic resonance imaging to evaluate disease progression. PBMCs were separated from peripheral blood using Ficoll-Hypaque density gradient centrifugation and then cryopreserved in liquid nitrogen. Inclusive of the bounding cysteine and phenylalanine, the CDR3 is 12 residues long. Just the 36-base CDR3 DNA is kept, in frame starting at base 1. As encoded in the germline V gene, CDR1 is SQVTM while CDR2 is ANQGSEA. V and J are trimmed by 7 bases and 3 bases, and the gene matches miss 3 bases of the junction. To synthesize cDNA, template-switch 5'RACE was performed with a primer carrying a 10-nucleotide random unique molecular identifier so that each TCR transcript was tagged. Every sequencing run covered 15-18 subjects and yielded more than 170 million TCR-beta sequences. Total RNA was extracted with the RNeasy kit. The KAPA Real-time Library Amplification kit was used to amplify TCR-beta VDJ regions with primers targeting the TCR constant region and the 5'RACE anchor. Sample indexes and Illumina adaptors were added in a first PCR, after which library yield was increased in a second PCR. After Ampure bead purification, the TCR product of roughly 650 bp was size-selected on a 2% E-gel SizeSelection system. Before pooling, library quality was checked on a Bioanalyzer, concentration was measured with Qubit, and libraries were quantified with the Kapa Library Quantification kit. Libraries were sequenced paired-end 2 x 150 bp on an Illumina HiSeq 2500. To increase sequence diversity, roughly 24-30% phiX was spiked into each library pool. In the paper's pipeline: Quality-filtered reads were processed with the UMI-based MiGEC pipeline, which removed over 85% of raw TCR sequences during error correction. VDJ genes were aligned to IMGT germline references, and clonotypes were defined by unique CDR3 amino acid sequence plus V-J genes. VDJtools evaluated clonal expansion, Shannon diversity and CDR3 relatedness (CalcPairwiseDistances, ClusterSamples); CLCbio workbench built phylogenetic trees. Using coefficient-of-variation modelling across technical triplicates, the study counted a clone as expanded if it had at least 8 unique UMIs. TCRdb passed the public sequencing reads through fastp at Q25 and MiXCR, retaining productive beta sequences. Identical CDR3 proteins give one entry, which carries the most common genes and DNA. None of the V and J calls come from the authors' own analysis; TCRdb made them. This sample holds about 62,000 distinct CDR3 sequences; around 5% were observed only once. Jointly, the top ten make up around 3.4% of the sample.

Details on this clonotype: Its antigen is not yet known. A much larger clone differs from this one at a single base, so this may be a read error.

Recombination linked TRBV29-1 to TRBJ2-1; the junction holds 7 bases that match TRBD2. The origin of this receptor is a woman between 45 and 60 years old with multiple sclerosis. The sample taken for sequencing was PBMCs. The DNA is as follows: TGCAGCGGGACTAGAGGCTACAATGAGCAGTTCTTC. It is translated as CSGTRGYNEQFF.